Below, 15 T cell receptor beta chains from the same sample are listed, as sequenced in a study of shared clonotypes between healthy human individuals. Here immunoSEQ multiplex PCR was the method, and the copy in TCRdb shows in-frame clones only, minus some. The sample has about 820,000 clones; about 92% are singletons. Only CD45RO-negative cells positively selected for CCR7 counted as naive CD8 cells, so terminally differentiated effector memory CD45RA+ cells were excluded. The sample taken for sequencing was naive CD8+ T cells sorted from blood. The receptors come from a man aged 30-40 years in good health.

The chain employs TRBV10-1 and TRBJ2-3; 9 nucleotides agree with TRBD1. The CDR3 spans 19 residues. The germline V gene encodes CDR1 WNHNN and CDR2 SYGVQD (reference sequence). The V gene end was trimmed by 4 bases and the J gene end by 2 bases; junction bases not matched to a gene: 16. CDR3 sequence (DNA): TGCGCCAGCAGTGCGGAGACCGGGACAGGGATCGCCTCCACAGATACGCAGTATTTT. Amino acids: CASSAETGTGIASTDTQYF.

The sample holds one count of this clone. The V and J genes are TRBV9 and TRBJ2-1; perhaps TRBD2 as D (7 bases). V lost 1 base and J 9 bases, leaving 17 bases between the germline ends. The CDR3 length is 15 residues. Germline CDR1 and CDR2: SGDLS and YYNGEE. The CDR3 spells CASSVSGMLQGEQFF. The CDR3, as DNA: TGTGCCAGCAGCGTAAGCGGGATGCTACAGGGTGAGCAGTTCTTC.

The CDR3 loop is CASSSLGDRGNQPQHF. The DNA of the CDR3 is TGTGCCAGCAGCTCACTGGGGGATAGGGGCAATCAGCCCCAGCATTTT. V is TRBV7-9 and J is TRBJ1-5; D perhaps matches TRBD1 (5 bases). Trimming stripped 4 bases from V and 2 bases from J, with 15 bases between. CDR1 and CDR2 from the germline V gene are SEHNR and FQNEAQ (reference sequence). The CDR3 sequence is 16 residues long.

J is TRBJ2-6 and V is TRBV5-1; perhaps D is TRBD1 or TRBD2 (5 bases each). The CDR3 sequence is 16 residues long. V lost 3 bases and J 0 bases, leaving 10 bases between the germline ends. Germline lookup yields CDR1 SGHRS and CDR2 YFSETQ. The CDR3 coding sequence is TGCGCCAGCAGCTGGGGACCGTCCTCTGGGGCCAACGTCCTGACTTTC. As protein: CASSWGPSSGANVLTF.

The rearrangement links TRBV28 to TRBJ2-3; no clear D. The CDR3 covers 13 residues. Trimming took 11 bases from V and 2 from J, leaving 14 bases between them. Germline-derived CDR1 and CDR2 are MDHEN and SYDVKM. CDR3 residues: CAADTSHTDTQYF. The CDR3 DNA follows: TGTGCCGCCGACACATCTCACACAGATACGCAGTATTTT.

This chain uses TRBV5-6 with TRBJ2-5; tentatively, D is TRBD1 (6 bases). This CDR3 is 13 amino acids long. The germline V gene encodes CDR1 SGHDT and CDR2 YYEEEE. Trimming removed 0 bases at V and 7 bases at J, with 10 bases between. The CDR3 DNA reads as TGTGCCAGCAGCTTGGGGGGGCCCGGGACCCAGTACTTC. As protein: CASSLGGPGTQYF.

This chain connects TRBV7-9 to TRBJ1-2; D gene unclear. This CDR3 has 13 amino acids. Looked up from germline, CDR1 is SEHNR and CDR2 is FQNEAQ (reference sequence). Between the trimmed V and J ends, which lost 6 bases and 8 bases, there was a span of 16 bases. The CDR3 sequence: CASRTDGERGYTF. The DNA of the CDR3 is TGTGCCAGCAGGACTGACGGAGAGAGAGGCTACACCTTC.

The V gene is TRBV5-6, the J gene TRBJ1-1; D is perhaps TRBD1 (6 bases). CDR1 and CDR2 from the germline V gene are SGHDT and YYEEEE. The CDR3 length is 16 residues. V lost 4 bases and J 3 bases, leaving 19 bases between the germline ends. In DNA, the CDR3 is TGTGCCAGCAGCGGCGGAACAGGGCCGGAAGACACTGAAGCTTTCTTT. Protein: CASSGGTGPEDTEAFF.

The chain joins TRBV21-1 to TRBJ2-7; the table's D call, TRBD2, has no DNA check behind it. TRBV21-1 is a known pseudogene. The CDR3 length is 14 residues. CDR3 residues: CASSKETSGVEQYF. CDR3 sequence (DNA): TGTGCCAGCAGCAAAGAAACTAGCGGAGTAGAGCAGTACTTC.

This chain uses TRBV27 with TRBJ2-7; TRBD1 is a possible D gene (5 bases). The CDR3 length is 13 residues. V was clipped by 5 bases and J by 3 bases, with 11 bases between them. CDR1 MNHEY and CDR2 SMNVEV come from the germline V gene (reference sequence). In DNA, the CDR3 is TGTGCCAGCAGTAACAGGTATAACTACGAGCAGTACTTC. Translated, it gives CASSNRYNYEQYF.

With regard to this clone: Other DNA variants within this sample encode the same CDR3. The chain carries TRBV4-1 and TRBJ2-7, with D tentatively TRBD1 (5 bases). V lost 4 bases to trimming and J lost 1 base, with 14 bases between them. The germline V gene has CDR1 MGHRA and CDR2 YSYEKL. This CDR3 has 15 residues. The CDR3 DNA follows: TGCGCCAGCAGCCCATTAGGACAAGGATCCTACGAGCAGTACTTC. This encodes CASSPLGQGSYEQYF.

In nucleotides, the CDR3 is TGTGCCAGCAGCTCTTCCAGGGGAGGGGGCACTGAAGCTTTCTTT. The encoded protein is CASSSSRGGGTEAFF. The chain couples TRBV7-2 to TRBJ1-1, with D possibly being TRBD1 (6 bases). Deletions cut 4 bases from V and 4 bases from J, with 16 bases between. Germline CDR1 reads SGHTA; CDR2 reads FQGNSA. The CDR3 totals 15 residues.

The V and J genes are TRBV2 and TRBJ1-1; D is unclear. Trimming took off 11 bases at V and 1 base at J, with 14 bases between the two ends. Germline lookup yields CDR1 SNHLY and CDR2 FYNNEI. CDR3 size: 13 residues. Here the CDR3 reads CARPGQKNTEAFF. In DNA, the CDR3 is TGTGCCCGCCCTGGGCAGAAGAACACTGAAGCTTTCTTT.

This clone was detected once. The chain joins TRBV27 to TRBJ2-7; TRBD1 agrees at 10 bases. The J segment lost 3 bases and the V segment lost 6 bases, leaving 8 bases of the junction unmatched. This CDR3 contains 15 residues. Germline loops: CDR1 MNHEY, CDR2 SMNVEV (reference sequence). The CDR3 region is CASSPGTGAIYEQYF. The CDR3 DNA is TGTGCCAGCAGCCCCGGGACAGGGGCTATCTACGAGCAGTACTTC.

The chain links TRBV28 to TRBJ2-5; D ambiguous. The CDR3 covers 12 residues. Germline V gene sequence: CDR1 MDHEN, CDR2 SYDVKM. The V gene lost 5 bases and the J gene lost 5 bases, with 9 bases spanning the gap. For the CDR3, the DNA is TGTGCCAGCAGTCGGACGGAGGAGACCCAGTACTTC. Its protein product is CASSRTEETQYF. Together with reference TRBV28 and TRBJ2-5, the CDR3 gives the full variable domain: DVKVTQSSRYLVKRTGEKVFLECVQDMDHENMFWYRQDPGLGLRLIYFSYDVKMKEKGDIPEGYSVSREKKERFSLILESASTNQTSMYLCASSRTEETQYFGPGTRLLVL.